These T cell receptor beta chains were read from a single sample in a study of identical twins. MiXCR, run by TCRdb on the 5' RACE reads, gives a single entry per CDR3 protein. The data hold approximately 210,000 distinct CDR3 sequences, with about 15% observed a single time. Separately, the same data were catalogued under a study of T cells expressing NK-cell markers.

Sequencing was done on a sample of CD8+ T cells sorted from blood. The receptors were sampled from a woman aged 18-35 years in good health. The CDR3 runs from the conserved cysteine through the conserved F or W. Each record gives: CDR3 length, clone size, V gene, J gene, D gene, CDR3 DNA, CDR3 protein. A D gene is named only where the DNA matches it firmly. Clone size appears in some rows only: once, few, many, or a class for an expanded clone.

length: 15
size: .
V: TRBV11-2
J: TRBJ2-7
D: .
DNA: TGTGCCAGCAGCCTAATAGCAGGGGCCGCCTACGAGCAGTACTTC
CDR3: CASSLIAGAAYEQYF

length: 15
size: .
V: TRBV11-3
J: TRBJ1-6
D: TRBD1
DNA: TGTGCCAGCAGCACGCGCGACAGGGGGTATTCACCCCTCCACTTT
CDR3: CASSTRDRGYSPLHF

length: 13
size: .
V: TRBV30
J: TRBJ2-3
D: .
DNA: TGTGCCGGGGACTTGAGGCTCACAGATACGCAGTATTTT
CDR3: CAGDLRLTDTQYF

length: 11
size: .
V: TRBV6-1
J: TRBJ1-1
D: .
DNA: TGTGCCAGCGGTGAGGCAGGAGAAGCTTTCTTT
CDR3: CASGEAGEAFF

length: 15
size: .
V: TRBV15
J: TRBJ2-1
D: .
DNA: TGTGCCACCAGCACCCGGGCCAATTCCTACAATGAGCAGTTCTTC
CDR3: CATSTRANSYNEQFF

length: 16
size: .
V: TRBV7-2
J: TRBJ2-2
D: .
DNA: TGTGCCAGCAGCTTTGGAGGACTTCGTTTCACCGGGGAGCTGTTTTTT
CDR3: CASSFGGLRFTGELFF

length: 13
size: .
V: TRBV5-1
J: TRBJ2-3
D: .
DNA: TGCGCCAGCAGATATTCAGGCGAAGATACGCAGTATTTT
CDR3: CASRYSGEDTQYF

length: 12
size: few
V: TRBV7-9
J: TRBJ2-7
D: .
DNA: TGTGCCAGCAGCTTAGACCGTAAGAGGCAGTACTTC
CDR3: CASSLDRKRQYF

length: 12
size: .
V: TRBV7-8
J: TRBJ2-5
D: .
DNA: TGTGCCAGCACCGCAATCCAAGAGACCCAGTACTTC
CDR3: CASTAIQETQYF

length: 14
size: .
V: TRBV10-3
J: TRBJ2-5
D: .
DNA: TGTGCCATCAGTCCGCGGCAGGAAGGAGAGACCCAGTACTTC
CDR3: CAISPRQEGETQYF

length: 15
size: .
V: TRBV9
J: TRBJ2-6
D: .
DNA: TGTGCCAGCAGCGTAGCTGACGGCGCAGCCAACGTCCTGACTTTC
CDR3: CASSVADGAANVLTF

length: 20
size: few
V: TRBV11-1
J: TRBJ2-1
D: .
DNA: TGTGCCAGCAGCTCCCCCCTCGGTCCTAACTCCGGCTCCGTTCACAATGAGCAGTTCTTC
CDR3: CASSSPLGPNSGSVHNEQFF

length: 14
size: medium-sized
V: TRBV6-2/TRBV6-3
J: TRBJ2-7
D: .
DNA: TGTGCCAGCAGTTACCGGACAAACTCTTACGAGCAGTACTTC
CDR3: CASSYRTNSYEQYF

length: 16
size: few
V: TRBV5-6
J: TRBJ2-6
D: TRBD1
DNA: TGTGCCAGCAGTTCCGGGACAGGGCCCGGGGCCAACGTCCTGACTTTC
CDR3: CASSSGTGPGANVLTF

length: 14
size: few
V: TRBV28
J: TRBJ1-4
D: .
DNA: TGTGCCAGCAGCCAAGACAATAATGGCAAAAAACTGTTTTTT
CDR3: CASSQDNNGKKLFF

length: 15
size: few
V: TRBV5-1
J: TRBJ2-7
D: .
DNA: TGCGCCAGCAGCTTTGAGGGGATCCCCTCCTACGAGCAGTACTTC
CDR3: CASSFEGIPSYEQYF

length: 14
size: few
V: TRBV11-2
J: TRBJ1-5
D: .
DNA: TGTGCCAGCAGCTCCCGGGACAACAATCAGCCCCAGCATTTT
CDR3: CASSSRDNNQPQHF

length: 12
size: .
V: TRBV7-9
J: TRBJ2-7
D: .
DNA: TGTGCCAGCAGATCCCTCCCCTACGAGCAGTACTTC
CDR3: CASRSLPYEQYF

length: 13
size: .
V: TRBV20-1
J: TRBJ2-2
D: .
DNA: TGCAGTGCTAGAGATTACGGGATCGGGGAGCTGTTTTTT
CDR3: CSARDYGIGELFF

length: 12
size: few
V: TRBV9
J: TRBJ2-3
D: .
DNA: TGTGCCAGCGGTACCAACGCAGATACGCAGTATTTT
CDR3: CASGTNADTQYF

length: 13
size: few
V: TRBV5-1
J: TRBJ1-1
D: .
DNA: TGCGCCAGCAGCTTTACAGGGAACACTGAAGCTTTCTTT
CDR3: CASSFTGNTEAFF

length: 15
size: few
V: TRBV7-6
J: TRBJ2-5
D: TRBD2
DNA: TGTGCCAGCAGCCCGACGACTAGCGGGGGTGAGACCCAGTACTTC
CDR3: CASSPTTSGGETQYF

length: 18
size: .
V: TRBV3-1
J: TRBJ1-1
D: TRBD1
DNA: TGTGCCAGCAGCCAGGAAACCGGGACAGGGGTAATGAACACTGAAGCTTTCTTT
CDR3: CASSQETGTGVMNTEAFF

length: 14
size: many
V: TRBV5-1
J: TRBJ2-7
D: .
DNA: TGCGCCAGCAGCTTGGATGTGAGCTACTACGAGCAGTACTTC
CDR3: CASSLDVSYYEQYF

length: 13
size: .
V: TRBV6-6
J: TRBJ2-7
D: .
DNA: TGTGCCAGCAGCCGAGATCGTTTCTACGAGCAGTACTTC
CDR3: CASSRDRFYEQYF

length: 15
size: few
V: TRBV11-2
J: TRBJ1-1
D: .
DNA: TGTGCCAGCAGCTTAGAACCGGGGATGAACACTGAAGCTTTCTTT
CDR3: CASSLEPGMNTEAFF

length: 12
size: few
V: TRBV5-1
J: TRBJ2-5
D: .
DNA: TGCGCCAGCAGCCAAACCCAAGAGACCCAGTACTTC
CDR3: CASSQTQETQYF

length: 15
size: many
V: TRBV29-1
J: TRBJ2-2
D: .
DNA: TGCAGCGTTGATCTGGTGGGGAAGAACACCGGGGAGCTGTTTTTT
CDR3: CSVDLVGKNTGELFF

length: 13
size: many
V: TRBV12-3/TRBV12-4
J: TRBJ2-1
D: .
DNA: TGTGCCAGCACCGGGACCTCCTACAATGAGCAGTTCTTC
CDR3: CASTGTSYNEQFF

length: 15
size: .
V: TRBV19
J: TRBJ2-3
D: .
DNA: TGTGCCAGTAGTATTGGGGTAACCAACACAGATACGCAGTATTTT
CDR3: CASSIGVTNTDTQYF

length: 20
size: few
V: TRBV13
J: TRBJ2-1
D: .
DNA: TGTGCCAGCAGCCCCCCGGGCCGAACGGGACCGTCCCCAGCCTACAATGAGCAGTTCTTC
CDR3: CASSPPGRTGPSPAYNEQFF

length: 15
size: few
V: TRBV4-1
J: TRBJ2-7
D: TRBD2
DNA: TGCGCCAGCAGCCTAACTAGCGGAGGAAACTACGAGCAGTACTTC
CDR3: CASSLTSGGNYEQYF

length: 15
size: many
V: TRBV20-1
J: TRBJ2-3
D: TRBD1
DNA: TGCAGTGCTAGAGGGACAGGGTCCGGGGCAGATACGCAGTATTTT
CDR3: CSARGTGSGADTQYF

length: 15
size: .
V: TRBV7-9
J: TRBJ2-1
D: TRBD1
DNA: TGTGCCAGCAGCTTAGACAGGGACAGGGTTAATGAGCAGTTCTTC
CDR3: CASSLDRDRVNEQFF

length: 13
size: few
V: TRBV14
J: TRBJ2-7
D: TRBD1
DNA: TGTGCCAGCAGCCAGACAGGGTTCGGCGAGCAGTACTTC
CDR3: CASSQTGFGEQYF

length: 13
size: .
V: TRBV9
J: TRBJ1-2
D: .
DNA: TGTGCCACCACGGGGCCGGGCGGATGTGGCTACACCTTC
CDR3: CATTGPGGCGYTF

length: 14
size: .
V: TRBV5-1
J: TRBJ1-2
D: .
DNA: TGCGCCAGCAGCCCGGGAGGGGGTGACTATGGCTACACCTTC
CDR3: CASSPGGGDYGYTF

length: 15
size: many
V: TRBV5-1
J: TRBJ2-1
D: .
DNA: TGCGCCAGCAGCTCCCCCGACAGGATTTACAATGAGCAGTTCTTC
CDR3: CASSSPDRIYNEQFF

length: 16
size: .
V: TRBV7-3
J: TRBJ2-2
D: .
DNA: TGTGCCAGCAGCTCCACCTCAGGCAGTGGCACCGGGGAGCTGTTTTTT
CDR3: CASSSTSGSGTGELFF

length: 16
size: few
V: TRBV19
J: TRBJ2-1
D: .
DNA: TGTGCCAGTATCCTTTCGGGGGACCGCGAACTCGATGAGCAGTTCTTC
CDR3: CASILSGDRELDEQFF

length: 15
size: few
V: TRBV11-2
J: TRBJ2-3
D: .
DNA: TGTGCCAGCAGCTTATCAGCGGCTAGCACAGATACGCAGTATTTT
CDR3: CASSLSAASTDTQYF